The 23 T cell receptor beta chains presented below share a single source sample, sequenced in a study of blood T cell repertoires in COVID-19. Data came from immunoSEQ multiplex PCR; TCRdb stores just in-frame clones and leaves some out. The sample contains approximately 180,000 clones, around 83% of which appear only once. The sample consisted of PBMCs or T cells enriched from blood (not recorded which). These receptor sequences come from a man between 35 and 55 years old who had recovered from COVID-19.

Written as DNA, the CDR3 is TGTGCCAGCAGCCCCATCCCATCGGGAGACACCATATATTTT. Translating gives CASSPIPSGDTIYF. The J gene is TRBJ1-3, the V gene TRBV3-1 (or the pseudogene TRBV3-2); D ambiguous. The CDR3 sequence is 14 residues long. Trimming removed 4 bases at V and 8 bases at J, with 15 bases between. Germline loops: CDR1 LGHDT, CDR2 YNNKEL (reference sequence).

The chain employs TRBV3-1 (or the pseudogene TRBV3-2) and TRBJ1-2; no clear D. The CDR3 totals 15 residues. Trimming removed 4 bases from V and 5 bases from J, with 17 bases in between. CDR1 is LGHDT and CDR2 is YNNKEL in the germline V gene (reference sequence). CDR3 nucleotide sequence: TGTGCCAGCAGCCCTATTAGTCGGGTGAGGTATGGCTACACCTTC. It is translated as CASSPISRVRYGYTF.

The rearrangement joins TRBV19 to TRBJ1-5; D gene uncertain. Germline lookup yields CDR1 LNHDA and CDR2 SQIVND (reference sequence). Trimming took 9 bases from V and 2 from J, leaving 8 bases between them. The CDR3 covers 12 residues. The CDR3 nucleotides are TGTGCCAGCAGGCTTGGCAATCAGCCCCAGCATTTT. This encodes CASRLGNQPQHF.

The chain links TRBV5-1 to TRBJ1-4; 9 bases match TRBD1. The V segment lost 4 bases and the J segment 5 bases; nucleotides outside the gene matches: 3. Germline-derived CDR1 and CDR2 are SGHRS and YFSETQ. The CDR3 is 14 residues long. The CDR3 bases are TGCGCCAGCAGCCACGGACAGGGGAATGAAAAACTGTTTTTT. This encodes CASSHGQGNEKLFF.

As DNA, the CDR3 is TGTGCCAGCAGTGAACTCGATGAGCAGTTCTTC. The encoded protein is CASSELDEQFF. This rearrangement joins TRBV2 to TRBJ2-1, with D unclear. V shed 2 bases and J shed 8 bases, with 4 bases lying between them. The CDR3 extends over 11 amino acids. Germline CDR1 is SNHLY and CDR2 is FYNNEI.

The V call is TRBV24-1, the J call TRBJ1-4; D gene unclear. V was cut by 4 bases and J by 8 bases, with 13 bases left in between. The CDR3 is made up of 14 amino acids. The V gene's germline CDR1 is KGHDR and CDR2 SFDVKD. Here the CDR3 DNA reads TGTGCCACCAGTGACCCAGTAGAGGAAGAAAAACTGTTTTTT. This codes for CATSDPVEEEKLFF.

The DNA of the CDR3 is TGTGCCAGCAGCTACGCGGCCGAAAACACTGAAGCTTTCTTT. This gives the protein CASSYAAENTEAFF. V is TRBV9 and J is TRBJ1-1; unclear D gene. This CDR3 has 14 residues. CDR1 SGDLS and CDR2 YYNGEE come from the germline V gene. The V end was cut by 4 bases, the J end by 2 bases, with 12 bases between. The whole variable domain, remainder taken from reference TRBV9 and TRBJ1-1, is DSGVTQTPKHLITATGQRVTLRCSPRSGDLSVYWYQQSLDQGLQFLIQYYNGEERAKGNILERFSAQQFPDLHSELNLSSLELGDSALYFCASSYAAENTEAFFGQGTRLTVV.

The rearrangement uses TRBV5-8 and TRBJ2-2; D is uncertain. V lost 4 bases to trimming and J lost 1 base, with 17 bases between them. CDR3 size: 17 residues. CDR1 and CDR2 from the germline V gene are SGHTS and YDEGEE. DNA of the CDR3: TGTGCCAGCAGCAACATATGGGCCACACAGAACACCGGGGAGCTGTTTTTT. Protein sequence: CASSNIWATQNTGELFF.

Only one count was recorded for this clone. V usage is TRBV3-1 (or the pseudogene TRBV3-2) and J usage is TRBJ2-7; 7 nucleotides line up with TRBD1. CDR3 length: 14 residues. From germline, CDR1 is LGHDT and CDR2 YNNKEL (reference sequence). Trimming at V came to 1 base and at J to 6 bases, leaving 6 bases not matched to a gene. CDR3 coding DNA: TGTGCCAGCAGCCAAGCCGGACAGGTCGTCGAGCAGTACTTC. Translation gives CASSQAGQVVEQYF.

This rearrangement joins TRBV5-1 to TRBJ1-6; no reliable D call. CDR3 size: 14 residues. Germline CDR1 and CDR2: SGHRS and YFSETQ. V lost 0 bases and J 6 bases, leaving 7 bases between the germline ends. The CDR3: CASSLGGLNSPLHF. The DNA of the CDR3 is TGCGCCAGCAGCTTGGGAGGGCTTAATTCACCCCTCCACTTT.

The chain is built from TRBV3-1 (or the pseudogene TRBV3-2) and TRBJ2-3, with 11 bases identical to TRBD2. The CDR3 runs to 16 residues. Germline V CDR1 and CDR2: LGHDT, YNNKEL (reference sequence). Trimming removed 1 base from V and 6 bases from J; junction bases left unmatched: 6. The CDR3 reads CASSQVLAGGTDTQYF. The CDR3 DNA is TGTGCCAGCAGCCAAGTATTAGCGGGGGGGACTGATACGCAGTATTTT.

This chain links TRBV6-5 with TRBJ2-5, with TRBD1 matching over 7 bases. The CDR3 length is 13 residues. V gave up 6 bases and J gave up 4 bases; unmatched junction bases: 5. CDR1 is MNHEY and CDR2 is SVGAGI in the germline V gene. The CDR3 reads CASRETGRETQYF. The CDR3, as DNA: TGTGCCAGCAGGGAGACAGGGAGAGAGACCCAGTACTTC.

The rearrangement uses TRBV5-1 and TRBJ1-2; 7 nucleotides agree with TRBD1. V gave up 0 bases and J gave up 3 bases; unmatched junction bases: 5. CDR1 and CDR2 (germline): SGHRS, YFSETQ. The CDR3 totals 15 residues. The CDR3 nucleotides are TGCGCCAGCAGCTTGGGACAGGGAGTAGACTATGGCTACACCTTC. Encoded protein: CASSLGQGVDYGYTF.

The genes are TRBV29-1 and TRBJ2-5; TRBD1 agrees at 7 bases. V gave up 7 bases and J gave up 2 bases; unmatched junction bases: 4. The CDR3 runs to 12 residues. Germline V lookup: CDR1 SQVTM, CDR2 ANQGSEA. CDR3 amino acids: CSAYRGQETQYF. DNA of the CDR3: TGCAGCGCATACAGGGGTCAAGAGACCCAGTACTTC. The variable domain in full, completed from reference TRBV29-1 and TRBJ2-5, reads SAVISQKPSRDICQRGTSLTIQCQVDSQVTMMFWYRQQPGQSLTLIATANQGSEATYESGFVIDKFPISRPNLTFSTLTVSNMSPEDSSIYLCSAYRGQETQYFGPGTRLLVL.

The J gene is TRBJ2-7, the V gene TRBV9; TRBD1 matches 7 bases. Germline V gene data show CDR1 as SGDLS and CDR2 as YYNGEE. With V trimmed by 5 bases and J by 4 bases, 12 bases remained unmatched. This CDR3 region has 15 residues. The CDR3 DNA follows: TGTGCCAGCAGTAAGAAGGGGGCCTACGTATACGAGCAGTACTTC. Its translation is CASSKKGAYVYEQYF.

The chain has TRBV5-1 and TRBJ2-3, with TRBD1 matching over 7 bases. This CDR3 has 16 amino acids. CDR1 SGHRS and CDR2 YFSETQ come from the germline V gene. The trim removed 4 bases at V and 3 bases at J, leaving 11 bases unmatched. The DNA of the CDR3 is TGCGCCAGCAGCAGGGAAGGGGGCGGATTTACAGATACGCAGTATTTT. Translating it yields CASSREGGGFTDTQYF.

The CDR3 nucleotides read TGTGCCAGCAGTGAAAGGGGCAGTTCCTTTAGCAATCAGCCCCAGCATTTT. It translates to CASSERGSSFSNQPQHF. This chain links TRBV6-1 with TRBJ1-5, with D perhaps TRBD1 (5 bases). Between the trimmed V and J ends, which lost 2 bases and 0 bases, there was a span of 14 bases. Germline V gene sequence: CDR1 MNHNS, CDR2 SASEGT. The CDR3 loop spans 17 amino acids.

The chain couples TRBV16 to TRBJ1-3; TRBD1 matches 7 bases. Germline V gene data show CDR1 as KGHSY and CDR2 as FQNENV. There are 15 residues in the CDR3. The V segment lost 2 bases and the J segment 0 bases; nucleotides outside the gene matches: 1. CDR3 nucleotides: TGTGCCAGCAGCCAAACAGGGGACTCTGGAAACACCATATATTTT. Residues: CASSQTGDSGNTIYF.

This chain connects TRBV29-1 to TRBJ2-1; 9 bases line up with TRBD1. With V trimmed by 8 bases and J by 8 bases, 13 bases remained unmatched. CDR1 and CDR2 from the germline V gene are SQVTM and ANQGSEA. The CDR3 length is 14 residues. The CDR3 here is CSSAETGGVDEQFF. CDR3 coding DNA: TGCAGCTCCGCCGAGACAGGGGGTGTGGATGAGCAGTTCTTC.

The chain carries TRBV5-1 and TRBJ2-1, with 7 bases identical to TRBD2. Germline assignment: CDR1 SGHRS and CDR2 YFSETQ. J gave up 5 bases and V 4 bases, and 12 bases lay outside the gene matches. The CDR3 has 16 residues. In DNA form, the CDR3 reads TGCGCCAGCAGCACCGGACTAGTCGCCGATCACAATGAGCAGTTCTTC. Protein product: CASSTGLVADHNEQFF.

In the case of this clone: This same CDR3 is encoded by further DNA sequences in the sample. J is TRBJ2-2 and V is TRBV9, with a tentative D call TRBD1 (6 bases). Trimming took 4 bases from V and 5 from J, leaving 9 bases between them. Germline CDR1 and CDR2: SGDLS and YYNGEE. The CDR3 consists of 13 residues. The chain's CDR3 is CASSPQGTGELFF. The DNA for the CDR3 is TGTGCCAGCAGCCCCCAGGGGACCGGGGAGCTGTTTTTT.

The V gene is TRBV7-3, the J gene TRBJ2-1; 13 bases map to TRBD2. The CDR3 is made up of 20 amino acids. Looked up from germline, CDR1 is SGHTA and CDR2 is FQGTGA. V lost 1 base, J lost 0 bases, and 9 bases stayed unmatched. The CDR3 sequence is CASSLIPTSGRSSSYNEQFF. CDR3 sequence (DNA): TGTGCCAGCAGCTTAATCCCGACTAGCGGGAGGTCCTCCTCCTACAATGAGCAGTTCTTC.

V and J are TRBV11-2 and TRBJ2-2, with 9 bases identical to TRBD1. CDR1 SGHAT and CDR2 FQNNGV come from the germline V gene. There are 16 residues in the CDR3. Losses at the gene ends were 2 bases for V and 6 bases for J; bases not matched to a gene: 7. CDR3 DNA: TGTGCCAGCAGCTTATCAGGGACAGGGAGGGCCGGGGAGCTGTTTTTT. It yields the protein CASSLSGTGRAGELFF.